Listed below are T cell receptor beta chains from one sample, sequenced in a study of T cells in Graves' hyperthyroidism and ophthalmopathy. Using its own MiXCR run on the multiplex PCR reads, TCRdb lists one record per CDR3 protein. The table lists 450,000 to 500,000 distinct CDR3 sequences, about 20% of them singletons, with 45% to 50% in the top ten. Material for sequencing was blood. The source is a woman in her 70s with Graves' ophthalmopathy. Both conserved end residues are part of each CDR3. A D gene is named only where the DNA matches it firmly. The size of a clone is reported for some rows only, either as once, few or many, or as a class for expanded clones.

d_call j_call v_call clone_size cdr3_aa cdr3_nt
- TRBJ1-1 TRBV6-2/TRBV6-3 few CASRSTGLNTEAFF TGTGCCAGCAGATCAACAGGGTTGAACACTGAAGCTTTCTTT
TRBD1 TRBJ2-7 TRBV6-2/TRBV6-3 many CASSYWDREGYEQYF TGTGCCAGCAGTTACTGGGACAGGGAAGGCTACGAGCAGTACTTC
- TRBJ2-3 TRBV5-1 - CASSLLEDTQYF TGCGCCAGCAGCTTGCTGGAGGATACGCAGTATTTT
- TRBJ2-5 TRBV7-7 few CASSLESSSETQYF TGTGCTAGCAGCTTAGAGTCTAGTAGCGAGACCCAGTACTTC
- TRBJ2-7 TRBV24-1 - CATSDRGGKQYF TGTGCCACCAGTGACCGTGGGGGCAAGCAGTACTTC
- TRBJ1-1 TRBV30 few CAWSPPRGPFAEAFF TGTGCCTGGAGCCCCCCTCGGGGGCCGTTCGCTGAAGCTTTCTTT
- TRBJ1-5 TRBV6-2/TRBV6-3 - CASSYKLRQPQHF TGTGCCAGCAGTTACAAACTTCGTCAGCCCCAGCATTTT
- TRBJ1-2 TRBV28 - CASSTQGFDGGYTF TGTGCCAGCAGTACTCAGGGGTTTGATGGAGGCTACACCTTC
TRBD2 TRBJ2-7 TRBV28 - CASSRGGSSYEQYF TGTGCCAGCAGCCGGGGGGGGAGCTCCTACGAGCAGTACTTC
TRBD2 TRBJ2-3 TRBV20-1 - CSAGQTSGKTDTQYF TGCAGTGCTGGACAGACTAGCGGGAAAACAGATACGCAGTATTTT
- TRBJ1-2 TRBV2 many CASRRDGSNYGYTF TGTGCCAGCAGAAGGGACGGTTCTAACTATGGCTACACCTTC
- TRBJ1-1 TRBV7-9 - CASSLAQGARAEAFF TGTGCCAGCAGCTTAGCACAGGGTGCTCGGGCTGAAGCTTTCTTT
TRBD2 TRBJ2-1 TRBV7-9 few CATLAGVINEQFF TGTGCCACCCTAGCGGGAGTTATCAATGAGCAGTTCTTC
TRBD1 TRBJ1-2 TRBV28 many CASSHRTGTGSYGYTF TGTGCCAGCAGCCATCGAACCGGGACAGGGAGCTATGGCTACACCTTC